Sequencing of this TCR beta chain was carried out in a study of blood T cell repertoires in COVID-19. Background on the study: The samples span acute and convalescent COVID-19 from the United States, Italy and Spain. PBMCs, B-cell-depleted T cells, or T cells provided the cDNA or gDNA that made up the material.

Under the authors' procedure: Amplification from reference gene primers served as the basis for estimated nucleated cell counts. Using immunoSEQ multiplex PCR, the repertoire was profiled, and TCRdb retains in-frame clones only, with some absent. V, J and clone size were drawn from that table, and D and trimming were deduced from the DNA. The table has around 240,000 clones, roughly 85% seen once. Sequenced material: peripheral blood. The TCR comes from a man aged 35-49 years with acute or convalescent COVID-19.

This chain's CDR3 is CAISEDTGAYGYTF. The CDR3 DNA is TGTGCCATCAGTGAGGACACAGGGGCCTATGGCTACACCTTC. The chain links TRBV10-3 to TRBJ1-2, with 7 bases fitting TRBD1. V was pared by 2 bases and J by 4 bases, with 4 bases of the junction left unmatched. The germline CDR1 and CDR2 sequences are ENHRY and SYGVKD. The CDR3 consists of 14 residues.